This entry describes one T cell receptor beta chain. The antigen remains undetermined. Second-dose schedules of about 4 or about 12 weeks were combined. This specimen belongs to a study of T cell responses to AZD1222 COVID-19 vaccine. Study-level findings and limits: Per reports, nearly half of all spike-specific TCRs target regions that are unmutated in variants.

CDR3 length equals 15 residues. V shed 3 bases and J 4 bases; nucleotides not matched to a gene: 5. Per the germline V gene, CDR1 is MNHEY and CDR2 is SVGAGI. Clones were read by immunoSEQ multiplex PCR, and TCRdb kept only the in-frame ones, dropping some. The sample shows around 160,000 clones, 92% of them seen only once. Here the sequenced sample was peripheral blood, taken 28 days after the second AZD1222 dose. The gene calls are TRBV6-5 and TRBJ2-1, with TRBD2 matching 8 bases. This receptor was obtained from an adult who received the AZD1222 COVID-19 vaccine. The CDR3 sequence: CASSYTASGYNEQFF. The CDR3 DNA is TGTGCCAGCAGTTATACGGCTAGCGGGTACAATGAGCAGTTCTTC.